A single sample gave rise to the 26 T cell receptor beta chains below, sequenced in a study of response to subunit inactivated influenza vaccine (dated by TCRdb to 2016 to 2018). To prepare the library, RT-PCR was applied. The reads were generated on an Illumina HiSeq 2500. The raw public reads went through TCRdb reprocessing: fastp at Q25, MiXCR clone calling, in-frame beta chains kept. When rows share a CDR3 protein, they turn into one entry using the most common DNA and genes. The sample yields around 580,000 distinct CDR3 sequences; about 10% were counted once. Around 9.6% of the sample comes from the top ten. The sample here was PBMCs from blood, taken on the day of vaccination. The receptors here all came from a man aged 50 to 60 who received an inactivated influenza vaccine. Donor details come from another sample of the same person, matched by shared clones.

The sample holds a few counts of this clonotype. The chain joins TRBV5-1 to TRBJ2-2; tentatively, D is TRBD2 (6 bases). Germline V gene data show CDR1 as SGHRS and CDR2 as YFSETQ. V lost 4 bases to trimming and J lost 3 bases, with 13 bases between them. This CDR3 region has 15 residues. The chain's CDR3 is CASSTPGGDTGELFF. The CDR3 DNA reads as TGCGCCAGCAGCACCCCCGGAGGGGACACCGGGGAGCTGTTTTTT.

Here the CDR3 DNA reads TGTGCCAGCTCACTCCAGGCGGGGCCTAGCGGGAACTACAATGAGCAGTTCTTC. As protein: CASSLQAGPSGNYNEQFF. The chain has TRBV18 and TRBJ2-1, with 9 bases fitting TRBD2. Germline trimming cut 4 bases from V and 3 bases from J; bases unmatched to any gene: 13. The V gene's germline CDR1 is KGHSH and CDR2 LQKENI. The CDR3 totals 18 residues.

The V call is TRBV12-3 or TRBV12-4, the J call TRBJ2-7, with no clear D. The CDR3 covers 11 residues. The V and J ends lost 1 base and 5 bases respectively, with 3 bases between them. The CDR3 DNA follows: TGTGCCAGCAGTTTAGAAAACGAGCAGTACTTC. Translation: CASSLENEQYF.

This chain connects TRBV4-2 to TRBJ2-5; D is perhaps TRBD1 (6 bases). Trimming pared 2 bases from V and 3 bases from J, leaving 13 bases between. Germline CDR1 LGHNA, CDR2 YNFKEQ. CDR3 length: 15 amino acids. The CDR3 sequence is CASSQSTGSEETQYF. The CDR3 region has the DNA TGTGCCAGCAGCCAATCGACAGGATCTGAAGAGACCCAGTACTTC.

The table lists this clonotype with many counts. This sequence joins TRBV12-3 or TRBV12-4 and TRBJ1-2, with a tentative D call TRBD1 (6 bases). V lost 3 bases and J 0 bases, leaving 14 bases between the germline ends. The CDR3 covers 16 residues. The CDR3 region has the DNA TGTGCCAGCAGTTTCCAGGGGTATCCCCCTAACTATGGCTACACCTTC. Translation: CASSFQGYPPNYGYTF.

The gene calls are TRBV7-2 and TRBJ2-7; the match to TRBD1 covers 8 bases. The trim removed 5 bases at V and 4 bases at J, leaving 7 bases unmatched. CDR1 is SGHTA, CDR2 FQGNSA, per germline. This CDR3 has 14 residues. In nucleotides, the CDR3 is TGTGCCAGCAGCGAGGACAGGGTTATGTACGAGCAGTACTTC. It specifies CASSEDRVMYEQYF.

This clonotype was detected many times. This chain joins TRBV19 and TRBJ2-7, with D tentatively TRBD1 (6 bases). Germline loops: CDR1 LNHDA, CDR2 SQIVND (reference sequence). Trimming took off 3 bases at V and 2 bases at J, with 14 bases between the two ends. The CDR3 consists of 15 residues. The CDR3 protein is CASSIGQGKAYEQYF. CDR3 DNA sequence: TGTGCCAGTAGTATTGGCCAGGGGAAAGCCTACGAGCAGTACTTC.

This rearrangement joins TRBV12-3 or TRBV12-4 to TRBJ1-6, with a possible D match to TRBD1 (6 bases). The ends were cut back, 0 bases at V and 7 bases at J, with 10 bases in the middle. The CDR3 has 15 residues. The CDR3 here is CASSLARRGNSPLHF. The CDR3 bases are TGTGCCAGCAGTTTAGCCCGTAGGGGGAATTCACCCCTCCACTTT.

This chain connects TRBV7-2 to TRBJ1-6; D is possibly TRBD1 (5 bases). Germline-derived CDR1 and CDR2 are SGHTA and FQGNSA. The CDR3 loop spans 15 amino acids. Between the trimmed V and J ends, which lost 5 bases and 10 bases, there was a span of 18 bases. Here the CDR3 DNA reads TGTGCCAGCAGCCCAGCTGGGGCAGGGCTGTCACCCCTCCACTTT. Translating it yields CASSPAGAGLSPLHF.

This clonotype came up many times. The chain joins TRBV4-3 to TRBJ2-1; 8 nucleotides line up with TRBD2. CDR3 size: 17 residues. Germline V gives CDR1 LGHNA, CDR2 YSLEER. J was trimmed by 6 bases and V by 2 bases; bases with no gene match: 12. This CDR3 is CASSQSPGLGGRNEQFF. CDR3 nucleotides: TGCGCCAGCAGCCAAAGTCCGGGACTAGGAGGACGCAATGAGCAGTTCTTC.

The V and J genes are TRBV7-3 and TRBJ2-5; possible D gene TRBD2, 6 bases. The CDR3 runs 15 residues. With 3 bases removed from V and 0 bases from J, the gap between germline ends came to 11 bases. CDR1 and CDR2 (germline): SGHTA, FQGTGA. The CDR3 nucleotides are TGTGCCAGCAGCTTGACCGGGACTTACCAAGAGACCCAGTACTTC. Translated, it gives CASSLTGTYQETQYF.

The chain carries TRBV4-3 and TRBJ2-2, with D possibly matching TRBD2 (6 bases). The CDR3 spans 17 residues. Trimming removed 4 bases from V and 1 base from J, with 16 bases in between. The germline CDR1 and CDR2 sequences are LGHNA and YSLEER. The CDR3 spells CASSRFVGRENTGELFF. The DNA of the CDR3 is TGCGCCAGCAGCCGCTTCGTCGGGCGGGAGAACACCGGGGAGCTGTTTTTT.

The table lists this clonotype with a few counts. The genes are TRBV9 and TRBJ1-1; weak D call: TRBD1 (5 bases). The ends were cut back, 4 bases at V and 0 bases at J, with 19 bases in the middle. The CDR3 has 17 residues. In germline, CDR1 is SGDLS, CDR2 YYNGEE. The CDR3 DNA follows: TGTGCCAGCAGCCTCAGCCCGAGACAGAAAATGAACACTGAAGCTTTCTTT. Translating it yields CASSLSPRQKMNTEAFF.

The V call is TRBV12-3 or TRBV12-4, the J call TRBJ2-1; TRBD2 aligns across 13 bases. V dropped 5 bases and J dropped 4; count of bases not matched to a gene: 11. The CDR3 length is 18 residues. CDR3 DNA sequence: TGTGCCAGCAGTCGCTCCGCTGTACTAGCGGGGGGGTACAATGAGCAGTTCTTC. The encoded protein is CASSRSAVLAGGYNEQFF.

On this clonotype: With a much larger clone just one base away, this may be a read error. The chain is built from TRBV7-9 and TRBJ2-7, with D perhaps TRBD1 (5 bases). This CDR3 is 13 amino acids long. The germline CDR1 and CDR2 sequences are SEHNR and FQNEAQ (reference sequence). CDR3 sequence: CSSSSVDNYEQYF. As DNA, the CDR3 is TGTTCCAGCAGCTCCGTGGACAACTACGAGCAGTACTTC.

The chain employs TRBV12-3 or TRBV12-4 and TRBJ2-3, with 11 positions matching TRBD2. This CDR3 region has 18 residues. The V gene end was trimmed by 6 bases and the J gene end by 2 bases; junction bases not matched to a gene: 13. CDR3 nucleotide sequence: TGTGCCAGCAGGTCACCGGGACTAGCGGTGGGCCACACAGATACGCAGTATTTT. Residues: CASRSPGLAVGHTDTQYF.

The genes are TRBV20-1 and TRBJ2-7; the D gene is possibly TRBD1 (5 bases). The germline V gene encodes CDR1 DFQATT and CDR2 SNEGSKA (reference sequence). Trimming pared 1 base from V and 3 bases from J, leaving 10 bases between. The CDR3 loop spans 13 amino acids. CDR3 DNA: TGCAGTGCTAGAGCGAATCAGGGCTACGAGCAGTACTTC. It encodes CSARANQGYEQYF.

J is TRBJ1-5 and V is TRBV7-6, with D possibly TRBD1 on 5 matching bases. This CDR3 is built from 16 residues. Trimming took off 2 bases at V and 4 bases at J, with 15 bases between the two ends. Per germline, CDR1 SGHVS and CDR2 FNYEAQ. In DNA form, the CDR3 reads TGTGCCAGCAGCTTAAAGGCGGGGGAGGGTAATCAGCCCCAGCATTTT. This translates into CASSLKAGEGNQPQHF. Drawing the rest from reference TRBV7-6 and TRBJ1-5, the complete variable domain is GAGVSQSPRYKVTKRGQDVALRCDPISGHVSLYWYRQALGQGPEFLTYFNYEAQQDKSGLPNDRFSAERPEGSISTLTIQRTEQRDSAMYRCASSLKAGEGNQPQHFGDGTRLSIL.

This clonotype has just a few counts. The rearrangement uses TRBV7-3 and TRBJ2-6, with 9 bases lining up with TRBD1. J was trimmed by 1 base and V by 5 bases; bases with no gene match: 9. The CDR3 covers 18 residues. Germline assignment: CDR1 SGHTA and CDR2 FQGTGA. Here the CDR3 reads CASSATQGALSGANVLTF. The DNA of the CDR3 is TGTGCCAGCAGCGCGACACAGGGGGCGCTATCTGGGGCCAACGTCCTGACTTTC.

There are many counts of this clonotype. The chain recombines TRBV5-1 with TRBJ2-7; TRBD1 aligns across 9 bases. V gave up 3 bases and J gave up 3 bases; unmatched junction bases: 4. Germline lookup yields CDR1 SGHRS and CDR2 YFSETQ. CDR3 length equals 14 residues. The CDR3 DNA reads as TGCGCCAGCAGCTCGTCGGGACAGGGCTACGAGCAGTACTTC. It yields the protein CASSSSGQGYEQYF. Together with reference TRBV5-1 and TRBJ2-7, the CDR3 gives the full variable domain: KAGVTQTPRYLIKTRGQQVTLSCSPISGHRSVSWYQQTPGQGLQFLFEYFSETQRNKGNFPGRFSGRQFSNSRSEMNVSTLELGDSALYLCASSSSGQGYEQYFGPGTRLTVT.

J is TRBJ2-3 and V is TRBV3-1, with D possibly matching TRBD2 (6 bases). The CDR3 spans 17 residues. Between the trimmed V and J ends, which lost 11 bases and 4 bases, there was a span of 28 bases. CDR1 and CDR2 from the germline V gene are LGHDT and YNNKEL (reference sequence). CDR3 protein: CAFCGKRLARFADTQYF. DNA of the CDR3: TGTGCCTTCTGTGGGAAGAGGCTAGCGAGGTTTGCAGATACGCAGTATTTT.

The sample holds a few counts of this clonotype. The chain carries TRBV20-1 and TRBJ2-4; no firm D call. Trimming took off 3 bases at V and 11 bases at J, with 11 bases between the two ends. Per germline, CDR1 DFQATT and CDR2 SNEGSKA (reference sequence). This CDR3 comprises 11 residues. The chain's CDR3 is CSARDVQLQYF. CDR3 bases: TGCAGTGCTAGGGACGTACAGCTTCAGTACTTC.

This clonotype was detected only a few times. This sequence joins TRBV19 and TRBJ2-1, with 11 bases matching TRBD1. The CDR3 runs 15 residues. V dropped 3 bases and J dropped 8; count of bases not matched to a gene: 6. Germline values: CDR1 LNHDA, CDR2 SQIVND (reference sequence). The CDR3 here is CASSIRDRGLDEQFF. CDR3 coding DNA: TGTGCCAGTAGTATTCGGGACAGGGGGTTGGATGAGCAGTTCTTC.

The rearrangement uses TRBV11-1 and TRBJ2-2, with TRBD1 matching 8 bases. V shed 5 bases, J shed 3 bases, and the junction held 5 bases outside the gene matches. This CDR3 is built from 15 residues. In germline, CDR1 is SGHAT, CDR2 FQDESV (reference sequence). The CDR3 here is CASSGRGPDTGELFF. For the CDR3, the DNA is TGTGCCAGCAGCGGCAGGGGGCCGGACACCGGGGAGCTGTTTTTT.

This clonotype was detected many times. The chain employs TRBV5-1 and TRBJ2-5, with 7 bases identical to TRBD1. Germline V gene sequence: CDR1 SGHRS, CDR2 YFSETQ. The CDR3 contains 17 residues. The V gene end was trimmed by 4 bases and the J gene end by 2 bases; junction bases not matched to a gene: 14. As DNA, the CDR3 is TGCGCCAGCAGCGAGACATACGGGACAGTAGCACAAGAGACCCAGTACTTC. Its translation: CASSETYGTVAQETQYF.

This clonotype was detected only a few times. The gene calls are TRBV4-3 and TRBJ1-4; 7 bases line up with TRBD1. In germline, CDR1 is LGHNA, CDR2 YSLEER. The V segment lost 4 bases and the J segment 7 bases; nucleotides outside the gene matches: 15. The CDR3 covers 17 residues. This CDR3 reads CASSPLRQGGLGEKLFF. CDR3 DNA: TGCGCCAGCAGCCCTTTAAGACAGGGCGGCTTAGGTGAAAAACTGTTTTTT.